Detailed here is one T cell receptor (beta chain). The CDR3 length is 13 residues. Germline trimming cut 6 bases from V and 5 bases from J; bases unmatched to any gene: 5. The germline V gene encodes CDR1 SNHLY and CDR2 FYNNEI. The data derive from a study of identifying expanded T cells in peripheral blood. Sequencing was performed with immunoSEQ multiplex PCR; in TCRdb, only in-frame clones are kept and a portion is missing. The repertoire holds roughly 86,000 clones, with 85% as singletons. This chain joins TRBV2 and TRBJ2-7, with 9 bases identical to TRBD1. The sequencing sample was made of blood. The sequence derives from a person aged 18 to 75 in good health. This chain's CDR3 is CASSRDRVNEQYF. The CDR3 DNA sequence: TGTGCCAGCAGCCGGGACAGGGTAAACGAGCAGTACTTC. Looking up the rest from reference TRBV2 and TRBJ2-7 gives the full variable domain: EPEVTQTPSHQVTQMGQEVILRCVPISNHLYFYWYRQILGQKVEFLVSFYNNEISEKSEIFDDQFSVERPDGSNFTLKIRSTKLEDSAMYFCASSRDRVNEQYFGPGTRLTVT.